This paragraph covers one T cell receptor (beta chain) sequence. Its antigen is undetermined. A J-beta primer mix and a sample-barcoded 5' primer were used in a second PCR of roughly 6 to 11 cycles. TCRdb processed the 5' RACE reads anew with MiXCR; each CDR3 protein has one entry. The table lists hundreds of thousands of distinct CDR3 sequences, 32% of them singletons. The data are from a study of blood T cells in healthy people across ages. Overall study findings and caveats: Naive T cell percentage showed a strong correlation with TCR beta diversity. Unsorted PBMCs prevented conclusive naive versus antigen-experienced comparison. Diversity estimates from one million T cells were considered underestimates.

The CDR3 runs 14 residues. Trimming cost V 6 bases and J 4 bases; bases outside gene matches: 11. Per germline, CDR1 DFQATT and CDR2 SNEGSKA (reference sequence). The rearrangement joins TRBV20-1 to TRBJ1-1; 7 nucleotides match TRBD1. The TCR comes from an elderly woman in good health. Sequenced sample: blood. The DNA of the CDR3 is TGCAGTGCCCCGGGACAGCCTCTCGGCACTGAAGCTTTCTTT. Translated: CSAPGQPLGTEAFF.